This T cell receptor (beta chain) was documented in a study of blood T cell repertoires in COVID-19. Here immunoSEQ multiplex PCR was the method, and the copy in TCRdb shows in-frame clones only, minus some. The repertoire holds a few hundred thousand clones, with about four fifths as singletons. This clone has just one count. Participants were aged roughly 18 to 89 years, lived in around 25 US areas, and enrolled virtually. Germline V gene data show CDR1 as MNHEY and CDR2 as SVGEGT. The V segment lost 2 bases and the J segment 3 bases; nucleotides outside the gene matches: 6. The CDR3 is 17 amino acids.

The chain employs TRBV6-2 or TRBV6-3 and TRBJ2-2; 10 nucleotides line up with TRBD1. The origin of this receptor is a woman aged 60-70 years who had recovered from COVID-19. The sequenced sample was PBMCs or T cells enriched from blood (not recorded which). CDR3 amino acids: CASSYRDRGRDTGELFF. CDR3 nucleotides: TGTGCCAGCAGTTACCGGGACAGGGGACGAGACACCGGGGAGCTGTTTTTT.